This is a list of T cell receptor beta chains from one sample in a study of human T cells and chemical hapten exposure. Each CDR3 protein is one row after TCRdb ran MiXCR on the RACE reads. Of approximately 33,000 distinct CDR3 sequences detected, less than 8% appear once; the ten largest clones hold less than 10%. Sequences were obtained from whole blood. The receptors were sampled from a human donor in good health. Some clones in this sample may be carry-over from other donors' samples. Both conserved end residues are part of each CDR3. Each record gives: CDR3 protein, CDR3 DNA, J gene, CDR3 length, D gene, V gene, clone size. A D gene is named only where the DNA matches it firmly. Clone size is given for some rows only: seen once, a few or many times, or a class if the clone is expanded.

cdr3_aa: CASSLVDARTSQDTQYF
cdr3_nt: TGTGCCAGCAGCTTAGTTGACGCGAGGACTAGCCAAGATACGCAGTATTTT
j_call: TRBJ2-3
cdr3_length: 17
d_call: TRBD2
v_call: TRBV11-2
clone_size: NA

cdr3_aa: CASTHFSRGEKLFF
cdr3_nt: TGTGCCAGCACCCATTTTTCCCGGGGTGAAAAACTGTTTTTT
j_call: TRBJ1-4
cdr3_length: 14
d_call: NA
v_call: TRBV6-6
clone_size: NA

cdr3_aa: CASSLGQGVSEAFF
cdr3_nt: TGTGCCAGCAGCTTAGGACAGGGGGTCTCTGAAGCTTTCTTT
j_call: TRBJ1-1
cdr3_length: 14
d_call: TRBD1
v_call: TRBV7-9
clone_size: many

cdr3_aa: CASSLGPDTEAFF
cdr3_nt: TGCGCCAGCAGCTTGGGGCCAGACACTGAAGCTTTCTTT
j_call: TRBJ1-1
cdr3_length: 13
d_call: NA
v_call: TRBV5-1
clone_size: few

cdr3_aa: CASSLSTSGVYEQYF
cdr3_nt: TGTGCCAGCAGCTTAAGTACGTCCGGGGTCTACGAGCAGTACTTC
j_call: TRBJ2-7
cdr3_length: 15
d_call: NA
v_call: TRBV7-9
clone_size: few

cdr3_aa: CSVEDPGSYNEQFF
cdr3_nt: TGCAGCGTTGAAGATCCGGGCAGCTACAATGAGCAGTTCTTC
j_call: TRBJ2-1
cdr3_length: 14
d_call: NA
v_call: TRBV29-1
clone_size: many

cdr3_aa: CSAGQTNTEAFF
cdr3_nt: TGCAGTGCCGGACAGACTAACACTGAAGCTTTCTTT
j_call: TRBJ1-1
cdr3_length: 12
d_call: NA
v_call: TRBV20-1
clone_size: many

cdr3_aa: CASTRAENWGLIEKLFF
cdr3_nt: TGTGCCAGCACCCGAGCGGAAAATTGGGGGCTTATCGAAAAACTGTTTTTT
j_call: TRBJ1-4
cdr3_length: 17
d_call: NA
v_call: TRBV6-5
clone_size: few

cdr3_aa: CSARLPPSTDTQYF
cdr3_nt: TGCAGTGCTAGACTTCCCCCCAGCACAGATACGCAGTATTTT
j_call: TRBJ2-3
cdr3_length: 14
d_call: NA
v_call: TRBV20-1
clone_size: NA

cdr3_aa: CASSRAGVYNEQFF
cdr3_nt: TGTGCCAGCAGCCGAGCGGGAGTTTACAATGAGCAGTTCTTC
j_call: TRBJ2-1
cdr3_length: 14
d_call: TRBD2
v_call: TRBV7-9
clone_size: few

cdr3_aa: CASSFSTGAGELFF
cdr3_nt: TGTGCCAGCAGCTTTTCAACAGGGGCCGGGGAGCTGTTTTTT
j_call: TRBJ2-2
cdr3_length: 14
d_call: TRBD1
v_call: TRBV7-2
clone_size: few

cdr3_aa: CASSSNPILEQYF
cdr3_nt: TGTGCCAGCAGTTCGAACCCTATTCTCGAGCAGTACTTC
j_call: TRBJ2-7
cdr3_length: 13
d_call: NA
v_call: TRBV27
clone_size: NA

cdr3_aa: CASSLRQCTDTQYF
cdr3_nt: TGTGCCAGCAGCTTGAGACAGTGCACAGATACGCAGTATTTT
j_call: TRBJ2-3
cdr3_length: 14
d_call: NA
v_call: TRBV7-8
clone_size: few

cdr3_aa: CASSLEAGNTIYF
cdr3_nt: TGTGCCAGCAGTTTAGAGGCTGGAAACACCATATATTTT
j_call: TRBJ1-3
cdr3_length: 13
d_call: NA
v_call: TRBV28
clone_size: many

cdr3_aa: CASSLGQVEAFF
cdr3_nt: TGTGCCAGCAGCTTGGGCCAGGTTGAAGCTTTCTTT
j_call: TRBJ1-1
cdr3_length: 12
d_call: NA
v_call: TRBV7-2
clone_size: NA

cdr3_aa: CASSLEAQSYEQYF
cdr3_nt: TGCGCCAGCAGCTTGGAGGCGCAATCCTACGAGCAGTACTTC
j_call: TRBJ2-7
cdr3_length: 14
d_call: NA
v_call: TRBV5-1
clone_size: many

cdr3_aa: CASSTGTPNEQYF
cdr3_nt: TGTGCCAGCAGTACAGGGACTCCTAACGAGCAGTACTTC
j_call: TRBJ2-7
cdr3_length: 13
d_call: NA
v_call: TRBV28
clone_size: many

cdr3_aa: CASSSGTAFTSTDTQYF
cdr3_nt: TGTGCCAGCAGCTCTGGGACAGCATTTACTAGCACAGATACGCAGTATTTT
j_call: TRBJ2-3
cdr3_length: 17
d_call: TRBD1
v_call: TRBV7-8
clone_size: many

cdr3_aa: CASSLDWAGNNIQYF
cdr3_nt: TGTGCCAGCAGCTTGGACTGGGCGGGAAACAACATTCAGTACTTC
j_call: TRBJ2-4
cdr3_length: 15
d_call: NA
v_call: TRBV7-9
clone_size: few

cdr3_aa: CSARDYRAGGGTDTQYF
cdr3_nt: TGCAGTGCTAGAGATTATCGAGCGGGCGGGGGGACAGATACGCAGTATTTT
j_call: TRBJ2-3
cdr3_length: 17
d_call: TRBD2
v_call: TRBV20-1
clone_size: NA

cdr3_aa: CASSQGTAPQYF
cdr3_nt: TGCGCCAGCAGCCAAGGGACAGCCCCCCAGTATTTT
j_call: TRBJ2-3
cdr3_length: 12
d_call: NA
v_call: TRBV4-3
clone_size: many

cdr3_aa: CRAASVDNEQFF
cdr3_nt: TGCAGGGCCGCTAGCGTAGACAATGAGCAGTTCTTC
j_call: TRBJ2-1
cdr3_length: 12
d_call: NA
v_call: TRBV20-1
clone_size: many